This TCR beta chain came from a study of T-cell memory formation after mild COVID-19. Turning to the study itself: In these data, TCR clusters were largely donor specific.

Libraries for TCRalpha and TCRbeta carried sample barcodes and unique molecular identifiers via 5'RACE. Via MiXCR, TCRdb re-called the 5' RACE reads, giving one row per CDR3 protein. The sample contains 200,000 to 250,000 distinct CDR3 sequences, roughly 9.4% of which appear only once. This clonotype was recorded many times. Antigen unknown. Deletions cut 5 bases from V and 3 bases from J, with 10 bases between. The CDR3 has 13 amino acids. Germline loops: CDR1 SEHNR, CDR2 FQNEAQ (reference sequence). Study-wide results and caveats: CD4+ contracting clones lay mainly in CM and EM, CD8+ ones in EMRA. The study found balanced CD4/CD8 in clones contracting day 15 to 85 and a CD4+ lean in later expanders.

Material: PBMCs or a T cell subset sorted from them (not recorded which). This clonotype originated in a man aged 18 to 29 who had mild COVID-19 (a few samples of this study predate the infection). Cell type and time point are not known. This chain connects TRBV7-9 to TRBJ1-2; D gene unclear. This CDR3 reads CASSLTEDYGYTF. The CDR3 DNA is TGTGCCAGCAGCCTGACGGAAGACTATGGCTACACCTTC.